These 32 T cell receptor beta chains came from one sample sequenced in a study of blood T cell repertoires in COVID-19. Clones were read by immunoSEQ multiplex PCR, and TCRdb kept only the in-frame ones, dropping some. The sample carries about 73,000 clones, 70% to 80% recorded once. Sequencing was done on a sample of peripheral blood. The origin of the receptors is a man aged 65 to 79 with COVID-19, enrolled during active disease.

The CDR3 sequence: CSVEGEFEDEKLFF. CDR3 nucleotides: TGCAGCGTTGAAGGTGAATTCGAGGATGAAAAACTGTTTTTT. This chain joins TRBV29-1 and TRBJ1-4; no clear D. V dropped 1 base and J dropped 6 bases, with 12 bases sitting between them. The CDR3 loop spans 14 amino acids. CDR1 is SQVTM, CDR2 ANQGSEA, per germline. The full variable domain, its missing parts supplied by reference TRBV29-1 and TRBJ1-4, is SAVISQKPSRDICQRGTSLTIQCQVDSQVTMMFWYRQQPGQSLTLIATANQGSEATYESGFVIDKFPISRPNLTFSTLTVSNMSPEDSSIYLCSVEGEFEDEKLFFGSGTQLSVL.

For the CDR3, the DNA is TGTGCCAGCAGTGCAGGGGGCACGTACGAGCAGTACTTC. Protein product: CASSAGGTYEQYF. The gene calls are TRBV28 and TRBJ2-7; TRBD1 agrees at 8 bases. This CDR3 region has 13 residues. CDR1 and CDR2 (germline): MDHEN, SYDVKM. Trimming at V came to 5 bases and at J to 4 bases, leaving 4 bases not matched to a gene.

The chain couples TRBV9 to TRBJ1-2; the D is unclear. V lost 4 bases, J lost 0 bases, and 13 bases lay in between. The germline V gene has CDR1 SGDLS and CDR2 YYNGEE. The CDR3 runs 15 residues. CDR3 nucleotides: TGTGCCAGCAGCACCCCGTCGGGGTCTAACTATGGCTACACCTTC. Amino acid sequence: CASSTPSGSNYGYTF.

The rearrangement joins TRBV7-9 to TRBJ2-3; maybe TRBD1 (5 bases). CDR1 and CDR2 from the germline V gene are SEHNR and FQNEAQ (reference sequence). Trimming removed 1 base from V and 14 bases from J, with 13 bases in between. CDR3 length: 12 amino acids. The CDR3 region has the DNA TGTGCCAGCAGCTTAGGGGGCCTATTTACGTATTTT. Amino acids: CASSLGGLFTYF.

The chain links TRBV4-3 to TRBJ1-1; D not resolved. This CDR3 comprises 15 residues. V was pared by 0 bases and J by 5 bases, with 13 bases between. Per the germline V gene, CDR1 is LGHNA and CDR2 is YSLEER. Written as DNA, the CDR3 is TGCGCCAGCAGCCAAGATCCCTCTTCGTTAACTGAAGCTTTCTTT. The encoded protein is CASSQDPSSLTEAFF.

This clone was detected once. The chain employs TRBV7-2 and TRBJ1-2, with D possibly matching TRBD1 (6 bases). The CDR3 loop spans 14 amino acids. From germline, CDR1 is SGHTA and CDR2 FQGNSA. V was shortened by 0 bases and J by 5 bases, with 10 bases between the two germline ends. The CDR3: CASSLARQGYGYTF. The CDR3 nucleotides are TGTGCCAGCAGCTTAGCCCGCCAGGGGTATGGCTACACCTTC. Complete variable domain (other parts from reference TRBV7-2 and TRBJ1-2): GAGVSQSPSNKVTEKGKDVELRCDPISGHTALYWYRQSLGQGLEFLIYFQGNSAPDKSGLPSDRFSAERTGGSVSTLTIQRTQQEDSAVYLCASSLARQGYGYTFGSGTRLTVV.

The chain is built from TRBV9 and TRBJ1-3; D gene ambiguous. V lost 0 bases and J lost 4, with 8 bases in between. Per germline, CDR1 SGDLS and CDR2 YYNGEE. This CDR3 comprises 14 residues. The chain's CDR3 is CASSVGVKGNTIYF. DNA for the CDR3: TGTGCCAGCAGCGTAGGCGTGAAAGGAAACACCATATATTTT.

CDR3 DNA sequence: TGTGCCAGCAGTTGGGACAAGGACTATGGCTACACCTTC. Protein sequence: CASSWDKDYGYTF. V gene TRBV6-2 or TRBV6-3 combines with J gene TRBJ1-2; weak D call: TRBD1 (6 bases). The CDR3 is 13 residues long. Between the trimmed V and J ends, which lost 4 bases and 3 bases, there was a span of 9 bases. Germline V lookup: CDR1 MNHEY, CDR2 SVGEGT.

This clone was detected a few times. The J gene is TRBJ1-1, the V gene TRBV7-3, with D unclear. The germline V gene encodes CDR1 SGHTA and CDR2 FQGTGA. Trimming cost V 4 bases and J 1 base, with 7 bases left between them. CDR3 length equals 13 residues. The chain's CDR3 is CASSSTRNTEAFF. The CDR3 nucleotides are TGTGCCAGCAGCTCCACAAGGAACACTGAAGCTTTCTTT.

The rearrangement joins TRBV18 to TRBJ1-5; 9 nucleotides line up with TRBD1. Germline values: CDR1 KGHSH, CDR2 LQKENI. Trimming took 6 bases from V and 4 from J; bases not matched to a gene: 4. The CDR3 is 14 residues long. The CDR3 region is CASSQDRGNQPQHF. The CDR3 DNA follows: TGTGCCAGCTCTCAGGACAGGGGTAATCAGCCCCAGCATTTT.

This clone was seen a single time. This chain joins TRBV28 and TRBJ2-1, with 7 bases aligning to TRBD2. The CDR3 has 16 residues. V dropped 6 bases and J dropped 3; count of bases not matched to a gene: 11. Germline V CDR1 and CDR2: MDHEN, SYDVKM. Here the CDR3 reads CASRVGRAGFYNEQFF. The CDR3, as DNA: TGTGCCAGCAGAGTGGGGAGGGCCGGGTTCTACAATGAGCAGTTCTTC.

The chain uses TRBV14 and TRBJ1-2; D remains ambiguous. V was trimmed by 0 bases and J by 1 base, leaving 6 bases between them. Germline V gene data show CDR1 as SGHDN and CDR2 as FVKESK. The CDR3 has 14 amino acids. The CDR3 reads CASSQDPRNYGYTF. As DNA, the CDR3 is TGTGCCAGCAGCCAAGATCCCCGTAACTATGGCTACACCTTC.

V and J are TRBV9 and TRBJ2-1; 10 bases match TRBD2. The CDR3 has 16 amino acids. Germline V gives CDR1 SGDLS, CDR2 YYNGEE. Trimming at V came to 3 bases and at J to 3 bases, leaving 6 bases not matched to a gene. Here the CDR3 reads CASSGLAGVGYNEQFF. The CDR3 DNA follows: TGTGCCAGCAGCGGCCTAGCGGGAGTTGGCTACAATGAGCAGTTCTTC.

The chain combines TRBV3-1 (or the pseudogene TRBV3-2) with TRBJ2-6, with a tentative D call TRBD1 (5 bases). The CDR3 has 18 residues. Germline loops: CDR1 LGHDT, CDR2 YNNKEL (reference sequence). V lost 0 bases and J lost 0, with 12 bases in between. In DNA, the CDR3 is TGTGCCAGCAGCCAAGATCCTACAGGATCCTCTGGGGCCAACGTCCTGACTTTC. Translating gives CASSQDPTGSSGANVLTF.

The CDR3 bases are TGCGCCAGCAGTCTCGGGGGGGCTTATCAGCCCCAGCATTTT. Amino acid sequence: CASSLGGAYQPQHF. The rearrangement links TRBV5-1 to TRBJ1-5; D is perhaps TRBD1 (6 bases). Germline V gives CDR1 SGHRS, CDR2 YFSETQ. The CDR3 is 14 amino acids. V gave up 5 bases and J gave up 5 bases, with 14 bases separating them. Looking up the rest from reference TRBV5-1 and TRBJ1-5 gives the full variable domain: KAGVTQTPRYLIKTRGQQVTLSCSPISGHRSVSWYQQTPGQGLQFLFEYFSETQRNKGNFPGRFSGRQFSNSRSEMNVSTLELGDSALYLCASSLGGAYQPQHFGDGTRLSIL.

The genes are TRBV30 and TRBJ2-2, with 8 bases fitting TRBD1. The CDR3 runs to 16 residues. V lost 1 base to trimming and J lost 4 bases; unmatched junction nucleotides: 8. CDR1 and CDR2 (germline): GTSNPN, SVGIG (reference sequence). CDR3 coding DNA: TGTGCCTGGAGTGGGTGGCAGGGGGCGACCACCGGGGAGCTGTTTTTT. It is translated as CAWSGWQGATTGELFF.

This clone was detected a few times. The chain employs TRBV3-1 (or the pseudogene TRBV3-2) and TRBJ1-6; 8 bases are shared with TRBD1. This CDR3 has 14 amino acids. V gave up 4 bases and J gave up 9 bases; unmatched junction bases: 5. Per the germline V gene, CDR1 is LGHDT and CDR2 is YNNKEL (reference sequence). CDR3: CASSLDRVVSPLHF. The CDR3 nucleotides read TGTGCCAGCAGCCTGGACAGGGTGGTTTCACCCCTCCACTTT.

The chain links TRBV5-6 to TRBJ2-7, with a possible D match to TRBD1 (6 bases). Trimming stripped 4 bases from V and 8 bases from J, with 25 bases between. The CDR3 extends over 16 amino acids. Germline V gene data show CDR1 as SGHDT and CDR2 as YYEEEE. The CDR3 sequence is CASSRPRGSDLGKQYF. The CDR3 region has the DNA TGTGCCAGCAGCCGCCCAAGGGGGAGCGATTTGGGCAAGCAGTACTTC.

The chain joins TRBV3-1 (or the pseudogene TRBV3-2) to TRBJ1-4; TRBD1 is a possible D gene (6 bases). Between the trimmed V and J ends, which lost 1 base and 7 bases, there was a span of 10 bases. Per the germline V gene, CDR1 is LGHDT and CDR2 is YNNKEL (reference sequence). The CDR3 covers 14 residues. The CDR3 nucleotides read TGTGCCAGCAGCCAAGGCAGGGGCGGTGAAAAACTGTTTTTT. Its protein product is CASSQGRGGEKLFF.

The genes are TRBV30 and TRBJ1-6; TRBD1 aligns across 7 bases. Per germline, CDR1 GTSNPN and CDR2 SVGIG (reference sequence). V dropped 4 bases and J dropped 10; count of bases not matched to a gene: 10. The CDR3 is made up of 14 amino acids. Here the CDR3 DNA reads TGTGCCTGGAAGCAAAGGACAGGAGGATCACCCCTCCACTTT. This encodes CAWKQRTGGSPLHF.

The V and J genes are TRBV4-3 and TRBJ2-2; 7 nucleotides agree with TRBD1. This CDR3 is 16 amino acids long. V lost 0 bases and J lost 7; bases outside the gene matches: 8. Looked up from germline, CDR1 is LGHNA and CDR2 is YSLEER. The CDR3: CASSQEGTAGLGELFF. The CDR3 region has the DNA TGCGCCAGCAGCCAAGAGGGGACAGCAGGGCTCGGGGAGCTGTTTTTT.

The chain has TRBV28 and TRBJ1-6; D unclear. The V gene lost 8 bases and the J gene lost 10 bases, with 6 bases spanning the gap. In germline, CDR1 is MDHEN, CDR2 SYDVKM. The CDR3 sequence is 10 residues long. CDR3 nucleotide sequence: TGTGCCAGCGGCCCATCACCCCTCCACTTT. This gives the protein CASGPSPLHF.

V and J are TRBV19 and TRBJ2-5; 12 bases map to TRBD2. The CDR3 is made up of 17 amino acids. The V gene end was trimmed by 3 bases and the J gene end by 4 bases; junction bases not matched to a gene: 9. The germline V gene has CDR1 LNHDA and CDR2 SQIVND (reference sequence). In nucleotides, the CDR3 is TGTGCCAGTAGTATTCGGGCTAGCGGGAGGGCTGGAGAGACCCAGTACTTC. Amino acids: CASSIRASGRAGETQYF.

V is TRBV2 and J is TRBJ2-3; 9 nucleotides align to TRBD2. This CDR3 is 18 amino acids long. CDR1 is SNHLY and CDR2 is FYNNEI in the germline V gene. Germline trimming cut 6 bases from V and 0 bases from J; bases unmatched to any gene: 13. The chain's CDR3 is CASRTGLARLTSTDTQYF. The CDR3 DNA reads TGTGCCAGCAGGACCGGACTAGCGCGTTTGACTAGCACAGATACGCAGTATTTT.

This clone was found a few times. This chain joins TRBV6-1 and TRBJ1-5; no firm D call. With 2 bases removed from V and 7 bases from J, the gap between germline ends came to 15 bases. The CDR3 has 15 amino acids. CDR1 is MNHNS and CDR2 is SASEGT in the germline V gene. Written as DNA, the CDR3 is TGTGCCAGCAGTGAAAGGTTGGGAGATACCCAGCCCCAGCATTTT. Translating it yields CASSERLGDTQPQHF.

The table lists this clone with a few counts. The J gene is TRBJ2-1, the V gene TRBV7-8, with TRBD2 as a possible D gene (5 bases). The CDR3 is 15 amino acids. V lost 0 bases and J 1 base, leaving 7 bases between the germline ends. CDR1 SGHVS and CDR2 FQNEAQ come from the germline V gene. The CDR3 bases are TGTGCCAGCAGCTTAGCGGGAGCTTCCTACAATGAGCAGTTCTTC. Protein product: CASSLAGASYNEQFF.

In this sample, this clone turned up a few times. The V call is TRBV19, the J call TRBJ2-1, with 13 bases matching TRBD2. J lost 3 bases, V lost 2 bases, and 1 base had no gene match. CDR1 LNHDA and CDR2 SQIVND come from the germline V gene (reference sequence). This CDR3 is built from 16 residues. The CDR3 is CASSIRTSGSYNEQFF. CDR3 in DNA: TGTGCCAGTAGTATAAGGACTAGCGGGAGCTACAATGAGCAGTTCTTC. The full variable domain, with the rest looked up from reference TRBV19 and TRBJ2-1, is DGGITQSPKYLFRKEGQNVTLSCEQNLNHDAMYWYRQDPGQGLRLIYYSQIVNDFQKGDIAEGYSVSREKKESFPLTVTSAQKNPTAFYLCASSIRTSGSYNEQFFGPGTRLTVL.

This clone was detected a few times. The CDR3 sequence is CSAHDRGGAEAFF. As DNA, the CDR3 is TGCAGCGCTCACGACAGGGGGGGTGCTGAAGCTTTCTTT. The rearrangement uses TRBV29-1 and TRBJ1-1; 9 nucleotides agree with TRBD1. In germline, CDR1 is SQVTM, CDR2 ANQGSEA. The CDR3 is made up of 13 amino acids. V dropped 7 bases and J dropped 6; count of bases not matched to a gene: 9.

The chain combines TRBV11-1 with TRBJ1-1; D is unclear. Per germline, CDR1 SGHAT and CDR2 FQDESV (reference sequence). CDR3 length: 14 residues. Trimming took 5 bases from V and 1 from J, leaving 11 bases between them. CDR3 protein: CASSPPVRNTEAFF. As DNA, the CDR3 is TGTGCCAGCAGCCCCCCCGTCCGGAACACTGAAGCTTTCTTT.

The chain is built from TRBV19 and TRBJ2-7; possibly TRBD1 for D (6 bases). The V end was cut by 10 bases, the J end by 5 bases, with 18 bases between. The CDR3 covers 13 residues. Germline V gives CDR1 LNHDA, CDR2 SQIVND (reference sequence). The CDR3 loop is CATLDSAENEQYF. In nucleotides, the CDR3 is TGTGCCACCCTGGACAGTGCGGAAAACGAGCAGTACTTC.

This rearrangement joins TRBV19 to TRBJ2-7; TRBD1 matches 11 bases. The germline CDR1 and CDR2 sequences are LNHDA and SQIVND (reference sequence). V gave up 8 bases and J gave up 4 bases; unmatched junction bases: 10. The CDR3 covers 15 residues. The CDR3 is CASAKMGTGGYEQYF. For the CDR3, the DNA is TGTGCCAGTGCTAAAATGGGGACAGGGGGGTACGAGCAGTACTTC.

This chain links TRBV7-6 with TRBJ2-2, with TRBD2 matching 14 bases. J was trimmed by 7 bases and V by 5 bases; bases with no gene match: 12. CDR3 length equals 18 residues. Germline-derived CDR1 and CDR2 are SGHVS and FNYEAQ. DNA for the CDR3: TGTGCCAGCAGCCTCCAGACTAGCGGGAGGGCCGGTCACGGGGAGCTGTTTTTT. Its translation is CASSLQTSGRAGHGELFF.